A selection of T cell receptor beta chains follows, all from one sample in a study of cytomegalovirus exposure and HLA in healthy donors. Method: immunoSEQ multiplex PCR; TCRdb's copy keeps in-frame clones and lacks some. This table holds over 75,000 clones. The sample comprised PBMCs. These receptors were taken from a man aged 50 to 60 in good health and CMV-seronegative. Each CDR3 is given with its conserved first and last residue. The D gene is left open where the match is weak.

J | D | V | CDR3 | DNA
TRBJ1-5 | TRBD1 | TRBV18 | CASSPGTGNQPQHF | TGTGCCAGCTCACCCGGGACAGGCAATCAGCCCCAGCATTTT
TRBJ1-5 | NA | TRBV7-9 | CASSSTSGRTNQPQHF | TGTGCCAGCAGTTCAACCTCAGGGAGGACGAATCAGCCCCAGCATTTT
TRBJ1-2 | TRBD1 | TRBV5-4 | CASSSFGGQNYGYTF | TGTGCCAGCAGCTCCTTTGGGGGACAGAACTATGGCTACACCTTC
TRBJ1-5 | TRBD1 | TRBV11-3 | CASTPGRGQGERLGNQPQHF | TGTGCCAGCACCCCAGGCCGAGGACAGGGGGAAAGGTTGGGCAATCAGCCCCAGCATTTT
TRBJ1-1 | TRBD1 | TRBV28 | CASSQQGARTEAFF | TGTGCCAGCAGTCAGCAGGGGGCCAGAACTGAAGCTTTCTTT
TRBJ2-7 | TRBD2 | TRBV4-1 | CASSQLAGSAYEQYF | TGCGCCAGCAGCCAGCTAGCGGGAAGCGCCTACGAGCAGTACTTC
TRBJ2-7 | NA | TRBV4-2 | CASSRQPGQGDEQYF | TGTGCCAGCAGCCGGCAACCGGGACAAGGTGACGAGCAGTACTTC
TRBJ2-7 | TRBD1 | TRBV7-9 | CASSLVGRGLSYEQYF | TGTGCCAGCAGCTTAGTTGGCAGGGGGCTTTCCTACGAGCAGTACTTC
TRBJ1-6 | TRBD1 | TRBV6-1 | CASSEVIDRGNSPLHF | TGTGCCAGCAGTGAAGTTATAGACAGGGGGAATTCACCCCTCCACTTT
TRBJ2-7 | NA | TRBV28 | CASSPPGSGYYEQYF | TGTGCCAGCAGTCCACCGGGGTCCGGCTACTACGAGCAGTACTTC
TRBJ2-5 | NA | TRBV7-9 | CVSSVGLQETQYF | TGTGTCAGCAGCGTGGGACTCCAAGAGACCCAGTACTTC
TRBJ1-1 | TRBD1 | TRBV19 | CASSITYGQGREAFF | TGTGCCAGTAGTATAACTTACGGACAGGGGAGGGAAGCTTTCTTT
TRBJ1-2 | TRBD1 | TRBV2 | CASVQGGYYGYTF | TGTGCCAGCGTACAGGGGGGTTACTATGGCTACACCTTC
TRBJ2-7 | TRBD2 | TRBV7-8 | CASRPSGGAHEQYF | TGTGCCAGCAGGCCTAGCGGGGGGGCCCACGAGCAGTACTTC
TRBJ2-3 | TRBD2 | TRBV15 | CATSRGSWYGGSTDTQYF | TGTGCCACCAGCAGAGGTAGTTGGTACGGGGGGAGCACAGATACGCAGTATTTT
TRBJ2-7 | NA | TRBV19 | CASTRDTSASAYEQYF | TGTGCCAGTACCCGGGACACCTCGGCGAGCGCCTACGAGCAGTACTTC
TRBJ2-6 | NA | TRBV5-1 | CASSLGAPGGANVLTF | TGCGCCAGCAGCTTGGGCGCCCCGGGTGGGGCCAACGTCCTGACTTTC
TRBJ1-2 | NA | TRBV5-1 | CASSLGGGYTF | TGCGCCAGCAGCTTAGGCGGCGGCTACACCTTC
TRBJ1-1 | TRBD1 | TRBV7-9 | CASSARQGSANTEAFF | TGTGCCAGCAGCGCCAGACAGGGTTCGGCAAACACTGAAGCTTTCTTT
TRBJ2-2 | NA | TRBV7-8 | CASSLWGQNTGELFF | TGTGCCAGCAGCCTCTGGGGACAGAACACCGGGGAGCTGTTTTTT
TRBJ1-1 | TRBD1 | TRBV5-6 | CASSFRDRGAFELIF | TGTGCCAGCAGCTTCCGGGACAGGGGCGCCTTTGAGTTGATCTTT
TRBJ1-2 | NA | TRBV7-2 | CASSPQGGGARYGYTF | TGTGCCAGCAGCCCCCAGGGCGGAGGGGCCAGGTATGGCTACACCTTC
TRBJ2-7 | NA | TRBV29-1 | CSVVTGEPSYEQYF | TGCAGCGTGGTAACAGGCGAACCCTCCTACGAGCAGTACTTC
TRBJ2-5 | NA | TRBV12-5 | CASGFSQGTVNAETQYF | TGTGCTAGTGGTTTTTCCCAGGGTACTGTGAATGCGGAGACCCAGTACTTC
TRBJ1-2 | TRBD1 | TRBV28 | CASRLPPTGDTF | TGTGCCAGCAGACTACCCCCGACAGGGGACACCTTC
TRBJ1-2 | NA | TRBV15 | CATSRAGGEGAYGYTF | TGTGCCACCAGCAGAGCAGGCGGCGAAGGGGCCTATGGCTACACCTTC
TRBJ2-5 | NA | TRBV12-5 | CASGPGHPGGETQYF | TGTGCTAGTGGTCCGGGACACCCGGGCGGGGAGACCCAGTACTTC